Listed below are T cell receptor beta chains from one sample, sequenced in a study of neoadjuvant anti-PD-1 for oral cavity cancer. Produced via immunoSEQ multiplex PCR; TCRdb's table is partial and in-frame only. The sample holds around 62,000 clones, 65% to 85% seen once. The material was PBMCs, obtained before nivolumab (anti-PD-1) treatment. The receptors come from a person aged 35 to 85 with oral cavity squamous cell carcinoma. Each CDR3 is given with its conserved first and last residue. D genes are given only for firm matches. Size is stated for part of the rows, as once, few or many counts, or as a class when the clone is expanded.

D gene: TRBD1; clone size: -; J gene: TRBJ1-1; V gene: TRBV7-2; CDR3 DNA: TGTGCCAGCAGCCGACCTGAAACAGGGGGCATCTTGAACACTGAAGCTTTCTTT; CDR3 protein: CASSRPETGGILNTEAFF
D gene: -; clone size: -; J gene: TRBJ2-7; V gene: TRBV30; CDR3 DNA: TGTGCCTGGAGTCCTAAGGACTTCCAGCACGAGCAGTACTTC; CDR3 protein: CAWSPKDFQHEQYF
D gene: TRBD1; clone size: -; J gene: TRBJ2-2; V gene: TRBV5-4; CDR3 DNA: TGTGCCAGCAGCGGCTCGACAGGGCGCGCCGGGGAGCTGTTTTTT; CDR3 protein: CASSGSTGRAGELFF
D gene: TRBD2; clone size: few; J gene: TRBJ2-3; V gene: TRBV2; CDR3 DNA: TGTGCCAGCAAAGCAGGGAGGGCCATCGCAGATACGCAGTATTTT; CDR3 protein: CASKAGRAIADTQYF
D gene: TRBD1; clone size: -; J gene: TRBJ2-3; V gene: TRBV6-1; CDR3 DNA: TGTGCCAGCAGTGAAGCCAGGGGGGATACGCAGTATTTT; CDR3 protein: CASSEARGDTQYF
D gene: TRBD1; clone size: -; J gene: TRBJ2-3; V gene: TRBV7-9; CDR3 DNA: TGTGCCAGCAGCCCCGGGACAGGGAGCACAGATACGCAGTATTTT; CDR3 protein: CASSPGTGSTDTQYF
D gene: TRBD1; clone size: -; J gene: TRBJ2-5; V gene: TRBV11-3; CDR3 DNA: TGTGCCAGCAGCTTAGGAATCGGGACAGGGGAAGAGACCCAGTACTTC; CDR3 protein: CASSLGIGTGEETQYF
D gene: -; clone size: -; J gene: TRBJ1-1; V gene: TRBV11-2; CDR3 DNA: TGTGCCAGCAGCTTAGGAGCGGTGGCTGAAGCTTTCTTT; CDR3 protein: CASSLGAVAEAFF
D gene: -; clone size: -; J gene: TRBJ2-7; V gene: TRBV19; CDR3 DNA: TGTGCCAGTCGGGGCGGCATCCCCTACGAGCAGTACTTC; CDR3 protein: CASRGGIPYEQYF
D gene: -; clone size: once; J gene: TRBJ2-7; V gene: TRBV29-1; CDR3 DNA: TGCAGCGTTGGAACCGGGCAGACCTACGAGCAGTACTTC; CDR3 protein: CSVGTGQTYEQYF
D gene: -; clone size: -; J gene: TRBJ2-7; V gene: TRBV28; CDR3 DNA: TGTGCCAGCAGTCCTGGGACCGCTTCCTACGAGCAGTACTTC; CDR3 protein: CASSPGTASYEQYF
D gene: TRBD1; clone size: few; J gene: TRBJ1-1; V gene: TRBV5-6; CDR3 DNA: TGTGCCAGCAGCTTCCGACCGACAGGGGGCCCCACTGAAGCTTTCTTT; CDR3 protein: CASSFRPTGGPTEAFF
D gene: TRBD1; clone size: -; J gene: TRBJ2-7; V gene: TRBV19; CDR3 DNA: TGTGCCAGCGGAGGGGGCGGGACAGGGTTCCACGAGCAGTACTTC; CDR3 protein: CASGGGGTGFHEQYF
D gene: -; clone size: -; J gene: TRBJ1-4; V gene: TRBV6-5; CDR3 DNA: TGTGCCAGCAGTTACTCGGCGGGGGCGAGGGAAAAACTGTTTTTT; CDR3 protein: CASSYSAGAREKLFF
D gene: TRBD2; clone size: -; J gene: TRBJ2-1; V gene: TRBV5-1; CDR3 DNA: TGCGCCAGCAGCTCCCCCCAGCGGGGACCCTACAATGAGCAGTTCTTC; CDR3 protein: CASSSPQRGPYNEQFF
D gene: -; clone size: -; J gene: TRBJ1-1; V gene: TRBV2; CDR3 DNA: TGTGCCAGCACCGAGGGGGGGCCCGCGACTGAAGCTTTCTTT; CDR3 protein: CASTEGGPATEAFF
D gene: TRBD2; clone size: -; J gene: TRBJ2-2; V gene: TRBV5-4; CDR3 DNA: TGTGCCAGCAGCTTGGGACTAGCGGGCACCGGGGAGCTGTTTTTT; CDR3 protein: CASSLGLAGTGELFF
D gene: -; clone size: few; J gene: TRBJ2-2; V gene: TRBV10-1; CDR3 DNA: TGCGCCAGCAGTGAGTCGACGGGGGCAACCGGGGAGCTGTTTTTT; CDR3 protein: CASSESTGATGELFF